The present entry profiles one TCR beta chain with its context. Its specificity is not known. The sample is drawn from a study of Tregs in tolerant kidney transplant recipients. General study points: Biological reproducibility was not directly addressed in this study. Expanding Tregs on activated donor B cells appeared to best identify donor-specific TCRbeta clones.

The CDR3 spans 14 residues. V lost 5 bases, J lost 7 bases, and 15 bases lay in between. Germline-derived CDR1 and CDR2 are MGHDK and SYGVNS. Profiled with immunoSEQ multiplex PCR; TCRdb holds only in-frame clones, not every one. The table lists 35,000 to 55,000 clones, 91% of them singletons. The source is a human donor in good health. The gene calls are TRBV25-1 and TRBJ1-5; D may be TRBD1 (6 bases). Sequencing was carried out using Tregs from blood. CDR3 bases: TGTGCCAGCAGTTCAAACAGGGTGGGACAGCCCCAGCATTTT. It yields the protein CASSSNRVGQPQHF. Together with reference TRBV25-1 and TRBJ1-5, the CDR3 gives the full variable domain: EADIYQTPRYLVIGTGKKITLECSQTMGHDKMYWYQQDPGMELHLIHYSYGVNSTEKGDLSSESTVSRIRTEHFPLTLESARPSHTSQYLCASSSNRVGQPQHFGDGTRLSIL.